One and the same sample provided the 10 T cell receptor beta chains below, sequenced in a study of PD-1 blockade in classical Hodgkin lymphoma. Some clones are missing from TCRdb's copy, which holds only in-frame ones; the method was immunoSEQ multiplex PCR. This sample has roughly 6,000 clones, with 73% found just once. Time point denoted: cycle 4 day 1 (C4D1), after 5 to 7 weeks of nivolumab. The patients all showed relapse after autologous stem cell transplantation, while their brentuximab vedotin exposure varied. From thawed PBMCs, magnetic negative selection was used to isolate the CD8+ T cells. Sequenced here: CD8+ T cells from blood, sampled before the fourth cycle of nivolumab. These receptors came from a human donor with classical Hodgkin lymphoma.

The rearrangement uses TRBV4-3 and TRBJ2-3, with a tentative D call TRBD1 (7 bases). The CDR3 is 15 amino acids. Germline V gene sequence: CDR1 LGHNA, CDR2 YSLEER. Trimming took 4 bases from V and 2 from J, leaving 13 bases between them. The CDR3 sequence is CASSRRDSLTDTQYF. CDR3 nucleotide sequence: TGCGCCAGCAGCCGGCGGGACAGTCTCACAGATACGCAGTATTTT.

As DNA, the CDR3 is TGTGCCAGCAGCCGGGGACAGGGGGAGCTGGATGAGCAGTTCTTC. It yields the protein CASSRGQGELDEQFF. V and J are TRBV5-4 and TRBJ2-1, with 11 bases aligning to TRBD1. The germline CDR1 and CDR2 sequences are SGHNT and YYREEE (reference sequence). V lost 4 bases to trimming and J lost 8 bases; unmatched junction nucleotides: 8. The CDR3 totals 15 residues. The full variable domain, its missing parts supplied by reference TRBV5-4 and TRBJ2-1, is ETGVTQSPTHLIKTRGQQVTLRCSSQSGHNTVSWYQQALGQGPQFIFQYYREEENGRGNFPPRFSGLQFPNYSSELNVNALELDDSALYLCASSRGQGELDEQFFGPGTRLTVL.

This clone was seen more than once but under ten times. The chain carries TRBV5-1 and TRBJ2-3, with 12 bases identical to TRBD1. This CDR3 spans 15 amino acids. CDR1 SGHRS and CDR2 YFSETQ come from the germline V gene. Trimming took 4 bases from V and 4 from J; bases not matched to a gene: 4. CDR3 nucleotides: TGCGCCAGCAGCCGGGACAGGGGGCGCGCAGATACGCAGTATTTT. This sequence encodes CASSRDRGRADTQYF.

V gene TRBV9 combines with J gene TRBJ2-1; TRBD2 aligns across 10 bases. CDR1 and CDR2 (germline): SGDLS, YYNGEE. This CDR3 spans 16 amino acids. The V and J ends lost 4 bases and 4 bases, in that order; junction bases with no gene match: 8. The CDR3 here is CASSKEAGGIYNEQFF. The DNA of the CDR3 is TGTGCCAGCAGCAAAGAAGCGGGAGGGATATACAATGAGCAGTTCTTC. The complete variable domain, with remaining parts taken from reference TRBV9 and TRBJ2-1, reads DSGVTQTPKHLITATGQRVTLRCSPRSGDLSVYWYQQSLDQGLQFLIQYYNGEERAKGNILERFSAQQFPDLHSELNLSSLELGDSALYFCASSKEAGGIYNEQFFGPGTRLTVL.

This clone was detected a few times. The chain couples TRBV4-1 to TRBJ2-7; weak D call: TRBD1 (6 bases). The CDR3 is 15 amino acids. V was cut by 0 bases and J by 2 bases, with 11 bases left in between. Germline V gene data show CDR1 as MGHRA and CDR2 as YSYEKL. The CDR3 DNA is TGCGCCAGCAGCCAAGAAACAGGGAGTACCTACGAGCAGTACTTC. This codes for CASSQETGSTYEQYF.

The CDR3 loop reads CASSFFVQAPSYEQYF. CDR3 DNA sequence: TGTGCCAGCAGCTTCTTTGTGCAGGCACCCTCCTACGAGCAGTACTTC. J is TRBJ2-7 and V is TRBV7-2, with no clear D. Between the trimmed V and J ends, which lost 3 bases and 0 bases, there was a span of 15 bases. Germline V lookup: CDR1 SGHTA, CDR2 FQGNSA. The CDR3 totals 16 residues. The whole variable domain, remainder taken from reference TRBV7-2 and TRBJ2-7, is GAGVSQSPSNKVTEKGKDVELRCDPISGHTALYWYRQSLGQGLEFLIYFQGNSAPDKSGLPSDRFSAERTGGSVSTLTIQRTQQEDSAVYLCASSFFVQAPSYEQYFGPGTRLTVT.

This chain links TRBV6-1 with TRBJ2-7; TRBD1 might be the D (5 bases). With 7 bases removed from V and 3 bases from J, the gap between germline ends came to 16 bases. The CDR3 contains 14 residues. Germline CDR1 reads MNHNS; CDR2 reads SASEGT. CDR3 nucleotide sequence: TGTGCCAGCAAAGTGATGGACACCTTCTACGAGCAGTACTTC. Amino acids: CASKVMDTFYEQYF.

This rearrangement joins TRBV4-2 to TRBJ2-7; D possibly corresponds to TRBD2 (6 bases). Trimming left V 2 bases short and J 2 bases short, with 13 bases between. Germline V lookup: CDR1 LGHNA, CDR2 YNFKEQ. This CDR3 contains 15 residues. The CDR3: CASSQSGTAPYEQYF. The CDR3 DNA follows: TGTGCCAGCAGCCAATCGGGGACTGCTCCCTACGAGCAGTACTTC.

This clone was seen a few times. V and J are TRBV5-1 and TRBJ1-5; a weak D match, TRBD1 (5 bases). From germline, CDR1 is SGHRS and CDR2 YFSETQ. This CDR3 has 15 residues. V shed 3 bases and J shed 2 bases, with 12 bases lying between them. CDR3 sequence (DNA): TGCGCCAGCAGCTGGGAGGGACTTGGCAATCAGCCCCAGCATTTT. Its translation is CASSWEGLGNQPQHF.

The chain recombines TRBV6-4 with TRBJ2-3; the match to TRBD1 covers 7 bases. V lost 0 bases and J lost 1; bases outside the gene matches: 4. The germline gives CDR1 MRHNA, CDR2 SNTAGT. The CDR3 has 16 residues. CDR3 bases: TGTGCCAGCAGTGACTCGACAGGGAGAGGCACAGATACGCAGTATTTT. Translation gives CASSDSTGRGTDTQYF.